This T cell receptor beta chain was sequenced for a study of blood T cells in healthy people across ages. Study-wide points: More naive CD4+ cells and higher diversity marked long-lived donors relative to aged donors. Per-million-T-cell TCR beta diversity fell roughly linearly with age.

V lost 4 bases, J lost 3 bases, and 7 bases lay in between. The CDR3 has 12 residues. The germline V gene encodes CDR1 MDHEN and CDR2 SYDVKM. There are many counts of this clonotype. Its antigen is unidentified. Using a J-beta primer mix together with a sample-barcoded 5' primer, a second PCR was run for roughly 6 to 12 cycles. Each cDNA molecule was tagged by a template-switch adaptor that had 12 random nucleotides. TCRdb passed the 5' RACE reads through MiXCR, listing each CDR3 protein once. This table holds 950,000 to 1,200,000 distinct CDR3 sequences, under 40% found once. Each sample gave at least 6 million isolated PBMCs.

The chain carries TRBV28 and TRBJ2-7; a weak D match, TRBD2 (5 bases). This receptor was identified in a man younger than 35 in good health. What was sequenced was blood. The DNA for the CDR3 is TGTGCCAGCAGTTACACTAGCTACGAGCAGTACTTC. It encodes CASSYTSYEQYF.